Listed below are T cell receptor beta chains from one sample, sequenced in a study of control samples from healthy donors and cancer patients. Method: immunoSEQ multiplex PCR; TCRdb's copy keeps in-frame clones and lacks some. This table has some 120,000 clones, around 87% appearing once. Input material: blood. The receptors shown here come from a man aged 55 to 69 in good health. Each CDR3 is given with its conserved first and last residue. The D gene is left open where the match is weak. For some rows the clone size is stated as once, few or many, or as a class when expanded; others skip it.

V	size	J	D	CDR3	DNA
TRBV18	.	TRBJ1-2	.	CASSPEQGPYGYTF	TGTGCCAGCTCACCTGAACAGGGTCCGTATGGCTACACCTTC
TRBV3-1/TRBV3-2	.	TRBJ1-5	.	CASSQGLGNQPQHF	TGTGCCAGCAGCCAAGGTTTGGGAAACCAGCCCCAGCATTTT
TRBV19	.	TRBJ2-1	TRBD2	CASPPMARGDMNEQFF	TGTGCCAGCCCCCCCATGGCGCGGGGGGACATGAATGAGCAGTTCTTC
TRBV5-1	.	TRBJ1-1	.	CASSRDSNTEAFF	TGCGCCAGCAGCCGGGACTCTAACACTGAAGCTTTCTTT
TRBV5-6	.	TRBJ2-2	.	CASSLQHRPETTGELFF	TGTGCCAGCAGCTTGCAGCACAGGCCCGAAACCACCGGGGAGCTGTTTTTT
TRBV30	.	TRBJ2-3	TRBD2	CAWSSRASGGAVTQYF	TGTGCCTGGAGCAGTAGGGCCAGCGGGGGGGCAGTGACGCAGTATTTT
TRBV18	.	TRBJ2-5	TRBD1	CASSPLTGGQETQYF	TGTGCCAGCTCACCGTTGACAGGGGGCCAAGAGACCCAGTACTTC
TRBV19	.	TRBJ1-1	TRBD1	CASSIGAGGLMNTEAFF	TGTGCCAGTAGTATAGGGGCAGGGGGACTCATGAACACTGAAGCTTTCTTT
TRBV18	.	TRBJ1-5	.	CASSPRAHDSNQPQHF	TGTGCCAGCTCACCAAGGGCACACGATAGCAATCAGCCCCAGCATTTT
TRBV6-5	.	TRBJ2-5	.	CASRKDPETQYF	TGTGCCAGCAGAAAGGACCCGGAGACCCAGTACTTC
TRBV3-1/TRBV3-2	few	TRBJ1-3	.	CASSPEGVSGNTIYF	TGTGCCAGCAGCCCTGAGGGGGTGTCGGGAAACACCATATATTTT
TRBV30	.	TRBJ2-6	.	CAWSVAPSGANVLTF	TGTGCCTGGAGTGTAGCTCCCTCTGGGGCCAACGTCCTGACTTTC
TRBV7-9	.	TRBJ2-3	.	CASSLVDGVDTQYF	TGTGCCAGCAGCTTAGTGGACGGAGTCGATACGCAGTATTTT
TRBV6-5	.	TRBJ1-6	.	CASSPGSNSPLHF	TGTGCCAGCAGTCCCGGCAGTAATTCACCCCTCCACTTT
TRBV15	few	TRBJ1-6	.	CATSSGDSPLHF	TGTGCCACCAGCAGCGGAGATTCACCCCTCCACTTT
TRBV24-1	.	TRBJ1-5	.	CATSGYQLQPQHF	TGTGCCACCAGTGGTTATCAGCTTCAGCCCCAGCATTTT
TRBV24-1	.	TRBJ1-2	.	CATSDHHQGGAYGYTF	TGTGCCACCAGTGATCACCACCAAGGCGGGGCCTATGGCTACACCTTC
TRBV6-5	.	TRBJ2-3	.	CASSRTLGRTQYF	TGTGCCAGCAGCCGTACCCTCGGCCGTACGCAGTATTTT
TRBV7-2	.	TRBJ2-1	.	CASSLVSAMSSYNEQFF	TGTGCCAGCAGCTTAGTTTCGGCCATGAGCTCCTACAATGAGCAGTTCTTC
TRBV19	.	TRBJ2-5	.	CASSIAGILETQYF	TGTGCCAGTAGTATAGCGGGGATTTTGGAGACCCAGTACTTC
TRBV25-1	.	TRBJ2-6	TRBD1	CASSRNQGADGANVLTF	TGTGCCAGCAGCCGAAACCAGGGGGCGGATGGGGCCAACGTCCTGACTTTC
TRBV4-1	.	TRBJ1-6	TRBD1	CASSQGTGAVNSPLHF	TGCGCCAGCAGCCAAGGGACAGGGGCAGTCAATTCACCCCTCCACTTT